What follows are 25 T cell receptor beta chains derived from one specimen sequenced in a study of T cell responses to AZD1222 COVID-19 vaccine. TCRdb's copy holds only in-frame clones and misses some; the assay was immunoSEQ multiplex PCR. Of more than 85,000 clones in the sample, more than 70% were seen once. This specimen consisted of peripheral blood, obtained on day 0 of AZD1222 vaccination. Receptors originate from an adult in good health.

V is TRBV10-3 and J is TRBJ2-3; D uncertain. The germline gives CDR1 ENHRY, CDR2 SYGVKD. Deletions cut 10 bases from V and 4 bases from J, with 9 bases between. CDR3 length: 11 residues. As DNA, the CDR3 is TGTGCCACCGCGGACCCAGATACGCAGTATTTT. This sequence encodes CATADPDTQYF.

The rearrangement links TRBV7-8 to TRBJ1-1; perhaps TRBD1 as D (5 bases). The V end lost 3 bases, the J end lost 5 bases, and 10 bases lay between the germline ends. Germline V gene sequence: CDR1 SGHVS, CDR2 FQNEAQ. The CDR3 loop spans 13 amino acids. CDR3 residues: CASSLQRGTEAFF. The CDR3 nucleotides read TGTGCCAGCAGCTTGCAGAGGGGTACTGAAGCTTTCTTT.

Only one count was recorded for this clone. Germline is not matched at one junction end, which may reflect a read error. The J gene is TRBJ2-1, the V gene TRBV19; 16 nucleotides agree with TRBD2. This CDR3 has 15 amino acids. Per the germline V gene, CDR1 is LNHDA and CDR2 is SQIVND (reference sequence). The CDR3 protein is CASSMGLAGGGTEIF. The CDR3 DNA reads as TGTGCCAGTAGTATGGGACTAGCGGGAGGGGGGACCGAGATCTTC.

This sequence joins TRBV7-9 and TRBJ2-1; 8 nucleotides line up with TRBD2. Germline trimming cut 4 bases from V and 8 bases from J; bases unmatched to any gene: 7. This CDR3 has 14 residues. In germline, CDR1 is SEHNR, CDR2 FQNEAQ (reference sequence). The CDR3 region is CASSSSGGPHEQFF. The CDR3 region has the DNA TGTGCCAGCAGCTCTTCGGGAGGGCCCCATGAGCAGTTCTTC.

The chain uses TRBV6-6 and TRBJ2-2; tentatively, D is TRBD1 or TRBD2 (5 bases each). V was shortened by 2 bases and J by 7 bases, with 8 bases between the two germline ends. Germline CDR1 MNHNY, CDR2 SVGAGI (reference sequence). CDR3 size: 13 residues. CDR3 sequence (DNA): TGTGCCAGCAGTTACGTGGGGGACGGGGAGCTGTTTTTT. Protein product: CASSYVGDGELFF.

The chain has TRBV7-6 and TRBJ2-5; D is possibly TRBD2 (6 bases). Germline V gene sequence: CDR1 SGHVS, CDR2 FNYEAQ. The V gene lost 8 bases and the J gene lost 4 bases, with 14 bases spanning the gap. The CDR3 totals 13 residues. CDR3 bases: TGTGCCAGCGCCCAGGTGGGGGGAGAGACCCAGTACTTC. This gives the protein CASAQVGGETQYF.

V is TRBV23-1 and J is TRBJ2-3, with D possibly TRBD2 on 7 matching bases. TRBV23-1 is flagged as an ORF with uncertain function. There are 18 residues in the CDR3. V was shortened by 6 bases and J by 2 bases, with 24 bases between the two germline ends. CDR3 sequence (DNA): TGCGCCAGCAGGGGGGGCTATCTGGCGGGAGAGGACACAGATACGCAGTATTTT. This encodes CASRGGYLAGEDTDTQYF.

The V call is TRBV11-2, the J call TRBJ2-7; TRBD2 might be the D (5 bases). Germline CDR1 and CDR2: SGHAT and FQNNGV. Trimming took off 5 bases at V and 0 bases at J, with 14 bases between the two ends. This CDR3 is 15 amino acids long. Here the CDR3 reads CASSRQDLLSYEQYF. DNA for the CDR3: TGTGCCAGCAGCCGCCAGGACTTACTCTCCTACGAGCAGTACTTC.

The CDR3 sequence is CASSPGGTQYF. The DNA for the CDR3 is TGTGCCAGCAGCCCCGGGGGGACCCAGTACTTC. V usage is TRBV7-9 and J usage is TRBJ2-5; D perhaps matches TRBD2 (6 bases). Germline CDR1 reads SEHNR; CDR2 reads FQNEAQ (reference sequence). Trimming stripped 5 bases from V and 7 bases from J, with 8 bases between. This CDR3 has 11 residues.

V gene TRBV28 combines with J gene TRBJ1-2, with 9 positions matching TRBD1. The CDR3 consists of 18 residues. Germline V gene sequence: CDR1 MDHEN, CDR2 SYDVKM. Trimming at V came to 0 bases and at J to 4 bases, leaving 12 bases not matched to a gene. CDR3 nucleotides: TGTGCCAGCAGTTTATGGCAAAGGACAGGGGTCGGTGGCTATGGCTACACCTTC. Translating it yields CASSLWQRTGVGGYGYTF.

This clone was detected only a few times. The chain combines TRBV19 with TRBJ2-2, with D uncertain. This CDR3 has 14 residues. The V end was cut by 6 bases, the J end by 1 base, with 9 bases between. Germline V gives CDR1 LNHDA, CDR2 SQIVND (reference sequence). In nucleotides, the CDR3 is TGTGCCAGTAGCGCCGACTGGAACACCGGGGAGCTGTTTTTT. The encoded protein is CASSADWNTGELFF.

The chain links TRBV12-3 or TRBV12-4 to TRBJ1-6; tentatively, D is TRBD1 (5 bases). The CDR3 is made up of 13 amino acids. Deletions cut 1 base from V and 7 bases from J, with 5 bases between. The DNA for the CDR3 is TGTGCCAGCAGTTTAGGACAGAATTCACCCCTCCACTTT. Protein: CASSLGQNSPLHF.

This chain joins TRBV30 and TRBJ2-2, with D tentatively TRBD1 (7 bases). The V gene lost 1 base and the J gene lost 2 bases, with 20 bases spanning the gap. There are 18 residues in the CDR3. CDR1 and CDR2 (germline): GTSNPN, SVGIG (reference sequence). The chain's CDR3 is CAWSGGTADQFNTGELFF. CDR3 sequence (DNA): TGTGCCTGGAGTGGCGGGACAGCCGACCAGTTTAACACCGGGGAGCTGTTTTTT. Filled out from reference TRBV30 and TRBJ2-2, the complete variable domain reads SQTIHQWPATLVQPVGSPLSLECTVEGTSNPNLYWYRQAAGRGLQLLFYSVGIGQISSEVPQNLSASRPQDRQFILSSKKLLLSDSGFYLCAWSGGTADQFNTGELFFGEGSRLTVL.

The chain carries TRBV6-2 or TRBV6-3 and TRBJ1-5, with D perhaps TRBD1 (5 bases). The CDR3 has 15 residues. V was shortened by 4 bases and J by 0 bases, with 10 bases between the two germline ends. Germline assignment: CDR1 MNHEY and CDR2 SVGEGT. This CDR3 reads CASSSGRYSNQPQHF. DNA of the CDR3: TGTGCCAGCAGTTCGGGACGGTATAGCAATCAGCCCCAGCATTTT.

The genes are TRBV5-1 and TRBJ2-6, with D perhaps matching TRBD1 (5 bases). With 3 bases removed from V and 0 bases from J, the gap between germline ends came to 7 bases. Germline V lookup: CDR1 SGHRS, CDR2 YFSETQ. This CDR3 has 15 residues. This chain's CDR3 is CASSYRTSGANVLTF. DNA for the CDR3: TGCGCCAGCAGCTACAGGACCTCTGGGGCCAACGTCCTGACTTTC. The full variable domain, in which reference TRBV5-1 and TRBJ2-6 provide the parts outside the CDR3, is KAGVTQTPRYLIKTRGQQVTLSCSPISGHRSVSWYQQTPGQGLQFLFEYFSETQRNKGNFPGRFSGRQFSNSRSEMNVSTLELGDSALYLCASSYRTSGANVLTFGAGSRLTVL.

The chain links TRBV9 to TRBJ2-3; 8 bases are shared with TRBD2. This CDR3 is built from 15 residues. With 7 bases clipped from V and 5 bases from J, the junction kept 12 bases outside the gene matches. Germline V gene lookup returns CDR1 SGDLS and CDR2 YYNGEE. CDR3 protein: CASAPSAGGRDTQYF. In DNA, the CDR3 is TGTGCCAGCGCCCCCTCGGCGGGAGGAAGAGATACGCAGTATTTT.

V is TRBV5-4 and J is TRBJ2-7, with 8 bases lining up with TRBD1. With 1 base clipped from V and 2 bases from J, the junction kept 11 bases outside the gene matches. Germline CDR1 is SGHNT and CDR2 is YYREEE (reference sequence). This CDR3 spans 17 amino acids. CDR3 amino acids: CASSLLAGQGVPYEQYF. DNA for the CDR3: TGTGCCAGCAGCTTGCTTGCAGGACAGGGAGTACCCTACGAGCAGTACTTC.

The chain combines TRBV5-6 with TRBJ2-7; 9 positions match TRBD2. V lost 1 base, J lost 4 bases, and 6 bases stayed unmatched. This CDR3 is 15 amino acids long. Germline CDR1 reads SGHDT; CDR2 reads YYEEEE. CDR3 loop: CASSLQLAGLYEQYF. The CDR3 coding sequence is TGTGCCAGCAGCTTGCAACTAGCGGGCCTATACGAGCAGTACTTC.

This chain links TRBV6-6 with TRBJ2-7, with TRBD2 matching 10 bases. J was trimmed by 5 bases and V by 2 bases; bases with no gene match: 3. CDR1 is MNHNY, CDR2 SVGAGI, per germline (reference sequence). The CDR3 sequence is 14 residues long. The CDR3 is CASSYQGTSDEQYF. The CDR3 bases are TGTGCCAGCAGTTACCAAGGGACTAGCGACGAGCAGTACTTC.

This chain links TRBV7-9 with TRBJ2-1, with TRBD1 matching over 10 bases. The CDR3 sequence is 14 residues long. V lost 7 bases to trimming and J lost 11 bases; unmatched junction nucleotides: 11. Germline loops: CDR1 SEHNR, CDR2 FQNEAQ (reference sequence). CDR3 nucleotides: TGTGCCAGCATCCCGGGACAGGGGTTACCCAAGCAGTTCTTC. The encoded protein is CASIPGQGLPKQFF.

The CDR3, as DNA: TGTGCCAGCAAAACCGGGACTTCCAGGCCTGAAGCTTTCTTT. Its protein product is CASKTGTSRPEAFF. The V gene is TRBV6-5, the J gene TRBJ1-1, with D possibly TRBD1 on 5 matching bases. From germline, CDR1 is MNHEY and CDR2 SVGAGI. The V end was cut by 7 bases, the J end by 6 bases, with 18 bases between. The CDR3 totals 14 residues.

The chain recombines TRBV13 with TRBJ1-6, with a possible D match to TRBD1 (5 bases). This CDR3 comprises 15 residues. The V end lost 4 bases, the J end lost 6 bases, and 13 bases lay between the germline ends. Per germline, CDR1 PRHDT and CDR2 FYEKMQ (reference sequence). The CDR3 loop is CASSYPGGANSPLHF. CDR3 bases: TGTGCCAGCAGCTACCCGGGAGGGGCTAATTCACCCCTCCACTTT.

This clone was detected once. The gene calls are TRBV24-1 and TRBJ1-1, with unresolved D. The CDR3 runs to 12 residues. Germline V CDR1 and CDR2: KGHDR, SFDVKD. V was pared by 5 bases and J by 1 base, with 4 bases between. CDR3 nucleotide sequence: TGTGCCACCAGTGCCTGGAACACTGAAGCTTTCTTT. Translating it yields CATSAWNTEAFF.

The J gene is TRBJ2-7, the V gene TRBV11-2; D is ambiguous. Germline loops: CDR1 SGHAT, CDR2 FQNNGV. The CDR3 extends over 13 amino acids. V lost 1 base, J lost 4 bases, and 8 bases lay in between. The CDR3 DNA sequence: TGTGCCAGCAGCTTAGTTGTTGGATACGAGCAGTACTTC. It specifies CASSLVVGYEQYF.

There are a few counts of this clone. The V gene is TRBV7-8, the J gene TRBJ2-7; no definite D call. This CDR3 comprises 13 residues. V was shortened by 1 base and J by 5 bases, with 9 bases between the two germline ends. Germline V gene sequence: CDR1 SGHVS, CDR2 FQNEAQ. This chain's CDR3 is CASSLGARNEQYF. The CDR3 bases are TGTGCCAGCAGCTTAGGGGCTAGAAACGAGCAGTACTTC.